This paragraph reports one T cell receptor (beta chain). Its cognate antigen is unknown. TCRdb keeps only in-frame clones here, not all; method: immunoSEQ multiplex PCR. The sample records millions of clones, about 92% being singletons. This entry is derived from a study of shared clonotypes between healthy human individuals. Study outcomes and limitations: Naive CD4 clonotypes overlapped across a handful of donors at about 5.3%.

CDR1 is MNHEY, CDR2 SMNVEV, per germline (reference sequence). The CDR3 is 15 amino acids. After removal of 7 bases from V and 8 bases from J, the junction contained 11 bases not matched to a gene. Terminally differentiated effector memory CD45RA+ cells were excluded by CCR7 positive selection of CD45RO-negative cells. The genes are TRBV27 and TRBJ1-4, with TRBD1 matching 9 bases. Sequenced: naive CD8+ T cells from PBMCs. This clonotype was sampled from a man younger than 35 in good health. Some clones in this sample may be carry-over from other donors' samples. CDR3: CASTGTTGGDEKLFF. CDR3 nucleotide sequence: TGTGCCAGCACCGGCACGACAGGGGGGGACGAAAAACTGTTTTTT.